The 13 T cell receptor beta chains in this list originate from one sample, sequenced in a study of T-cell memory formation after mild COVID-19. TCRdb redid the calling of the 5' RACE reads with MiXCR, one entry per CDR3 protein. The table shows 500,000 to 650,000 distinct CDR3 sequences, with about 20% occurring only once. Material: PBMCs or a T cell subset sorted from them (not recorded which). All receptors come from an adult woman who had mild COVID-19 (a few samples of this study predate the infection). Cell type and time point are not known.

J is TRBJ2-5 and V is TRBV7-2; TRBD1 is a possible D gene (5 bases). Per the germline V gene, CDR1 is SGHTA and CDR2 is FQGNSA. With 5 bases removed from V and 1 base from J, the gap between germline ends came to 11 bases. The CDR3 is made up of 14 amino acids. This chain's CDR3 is CASSPETAQETQYF. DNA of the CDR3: TGTGCCAGCAGCCCGGAGACAGCCCAAGAGACCCAGTACTTC. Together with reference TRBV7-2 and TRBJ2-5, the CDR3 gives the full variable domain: GAGVSQSPSNKVTEKGKDVELRCDPISGHTALYWYRQSLGQGLEFLIYFQGNSAPDKSGLPSDRFSAERTGGSVSTLTIQRTQQEDSAVYLCASSPETAQETQYFGPGTRLLVL.

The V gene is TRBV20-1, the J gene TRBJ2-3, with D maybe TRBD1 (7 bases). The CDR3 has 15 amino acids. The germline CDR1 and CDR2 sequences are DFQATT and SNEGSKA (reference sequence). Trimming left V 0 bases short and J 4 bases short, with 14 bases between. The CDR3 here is CSAREVGRGADTQYF. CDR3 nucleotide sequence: TGCAGTGCTAGAGAGGTGGGCAGGGGGGCAGATACGCAGTATTTT.

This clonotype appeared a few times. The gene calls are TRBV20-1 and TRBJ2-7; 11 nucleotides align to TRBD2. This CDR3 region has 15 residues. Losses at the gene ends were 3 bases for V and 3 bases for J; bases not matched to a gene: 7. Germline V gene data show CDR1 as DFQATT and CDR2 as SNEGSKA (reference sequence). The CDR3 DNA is TGCAGTGCTAGCCTCGGGACTAGCGGCTTCTACGAGCAGTACTTC. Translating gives CSASLGTSGFYEQYF.

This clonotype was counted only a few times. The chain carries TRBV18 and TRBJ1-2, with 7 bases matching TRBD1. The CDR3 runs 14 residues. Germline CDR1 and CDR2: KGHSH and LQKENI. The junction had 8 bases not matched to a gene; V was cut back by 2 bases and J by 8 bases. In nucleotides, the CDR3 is TGTGCCAGCTCACCAAACAACCAGGGGGGCGGCTACACCTTC. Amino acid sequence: CASSPNNQGGGYTF.

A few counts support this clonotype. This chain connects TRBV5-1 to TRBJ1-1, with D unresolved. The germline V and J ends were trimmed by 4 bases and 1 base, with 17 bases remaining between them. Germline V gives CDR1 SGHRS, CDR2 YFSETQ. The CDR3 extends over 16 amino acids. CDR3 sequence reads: CASSLDTASGNTEAFF. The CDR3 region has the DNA TGCGCCAGCAGCCTCGACACGGCCAGCGGGAACACTGAAGCTTTCTTT.

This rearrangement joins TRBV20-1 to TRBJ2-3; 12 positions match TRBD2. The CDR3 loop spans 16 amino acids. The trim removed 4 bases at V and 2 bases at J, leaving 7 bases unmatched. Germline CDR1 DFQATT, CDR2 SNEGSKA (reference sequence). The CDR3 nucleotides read TGCAGTGCTATCTCCCGGACTAGCGGGAACACAGATACGCAGTATTTT. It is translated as CSAISRTSGNTDTQYF.

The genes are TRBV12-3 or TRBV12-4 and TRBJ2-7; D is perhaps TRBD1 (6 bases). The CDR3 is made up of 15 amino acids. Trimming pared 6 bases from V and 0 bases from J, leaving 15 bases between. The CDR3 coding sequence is TGTGCCAGCAGCTATGGGACACCTTTCTCCTACGAGCAGTACTTC. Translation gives CASSYGTPFSYEQYF.

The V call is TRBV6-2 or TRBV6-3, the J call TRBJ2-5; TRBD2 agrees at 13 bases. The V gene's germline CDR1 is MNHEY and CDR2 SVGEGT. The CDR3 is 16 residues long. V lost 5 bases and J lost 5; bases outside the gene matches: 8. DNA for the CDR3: TGTGCCAGCAGTCCTGGACTAGCGGGAGTTTTGGAGACCCAGTACTTC. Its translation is CASSPGLAGVLETQYF.

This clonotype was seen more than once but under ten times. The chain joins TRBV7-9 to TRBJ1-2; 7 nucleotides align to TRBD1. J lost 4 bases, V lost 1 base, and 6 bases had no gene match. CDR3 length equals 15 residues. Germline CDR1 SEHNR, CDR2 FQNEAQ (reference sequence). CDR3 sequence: CASSLVGTVLYGYTF. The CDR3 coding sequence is TGTGCCAGCAGCTTAGTCGGGACAGTCCTCTATGGCTACACCTTC.

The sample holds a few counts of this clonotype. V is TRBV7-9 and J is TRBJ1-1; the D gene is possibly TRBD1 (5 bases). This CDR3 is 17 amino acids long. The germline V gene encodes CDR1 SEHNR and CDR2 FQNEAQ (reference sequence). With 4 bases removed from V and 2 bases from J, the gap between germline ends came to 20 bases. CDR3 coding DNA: TGTGCCAGCAGCTCCCGAGCCCGGGGACTACTAAACACTGAAGCTTTCTTT. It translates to CASSSRARGLLNTEAFF.

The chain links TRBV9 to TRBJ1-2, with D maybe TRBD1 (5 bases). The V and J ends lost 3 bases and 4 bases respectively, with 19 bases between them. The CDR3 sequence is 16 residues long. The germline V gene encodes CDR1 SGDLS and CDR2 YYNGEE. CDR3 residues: CASSGLTGEGLYGYTF. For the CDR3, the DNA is TGTGCCAGCAGCGGACTTACGGGGGAAGGACTCTATGGCTACACCTTC.

The CDR3 here is CASSPLGSGGYNEQFF. CDR3 coding DNA: TGTGCCAGCAGTCCCTTGGGTAGCGGGGGGTACAATGAGCAGTTCTTC. The chain links TRBV12-3 or TRBV12-4 to TRBJ2-1, with 10 bases lining up with TRBD2. The CDR3 length is 16 residues. V shed 5 bases and J 4 bases; nucleotides not matched to a gene: 8.

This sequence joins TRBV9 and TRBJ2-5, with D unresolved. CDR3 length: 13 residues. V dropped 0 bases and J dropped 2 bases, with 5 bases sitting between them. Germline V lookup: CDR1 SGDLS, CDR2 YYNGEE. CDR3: CASSVELQETQYF. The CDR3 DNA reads TGTGCCAGCAGCGTAGAACTTCAAGAGACCCAGTACTTC. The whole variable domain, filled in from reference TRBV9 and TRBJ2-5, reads DSGVTQTPKHLITATGQRVTLRCSPRSGDLSVYWYQQSLDQGLQFLIQYYNGEERAKGNILERFSAQQFPDLHSELNLSSLELGDSALYFCASSVELQETQYFGPGTRLLVL.